This is a list of T cell receptor beta chains from one sample in a study of graft-versus-host responses after intestinal transplantation. Libraries were prepared by immunoSEQ multiplex PCR; TCRdb keeps only in-frame clonotypes and omits some of them. The sample includes tens of thousands of clones, around 78% seen only once; the top ten take more than 0.95%. The sample consisted of PBMCs, taken about 27 days after intestinal transplant. Receptors originate from a human patient who received an intestinal transplant, so some T cells may come from the graft donor. The CDR3 runs from the conserved cysteine through the conserved F or W. The order of the fields is CDR3 protein, CDR3 DNA, V gene, D gene, J gene, clone size. D genes are given only for firm matches. Clone size is given for some rows only: seen once, a few or many times, or a class if the clone is expanded.

cdr3_aa: CASSLRQNHEQFF
cdr3_nt: TGTGCCAGCAGCTTGCGCCAGAACCATGAGCAGTTCTTC
v_call: TRBV5-4
d_call: .
j_call: TRBJ2-1
clone_size: .

cdr3_aa: CASSLALLRDGTYNEQFF
cdr3_nt: TGTGCCAGCAGCTTAGCTCTTCTCCGGGACGGGACATACAATGAGCAGTTCTTC
v_call: TRBV7-6
d_call: .
j_call: TRBJ2-1
clone_size: .

cdr3_aa: CASTLAGDSGNTIYF
cdr3_nt: TGTGCCAGCACCCTTGCTGGGGACTCTGGAAACACCATATATTTT
v_call: TRBV5-5
d_call: .
j_call: TRBJ1-3
clone_size: .

cdr3_aa: CASRDRATLEAFF
cdr3_nt: TGTGCCAGCCGGGACAGGGCGACCCTCGAAGCTTTCTTT
v_call: TRBV6-5
d_call: TRBD1
j_call: TRBJ1-1
clone_size: .

cdr3_aa: CASSEGAGGLNEQFF
cdr3_nt: TGTGCCAGCAGTGAGGGGGCAGGGGGCTTAAATGAGCAGTTCTTC
v_call: TRBV2
d_call: TRBD1
j_call: TRBJ2-1
clone_size: .

cdr3_aa: CASSASGRAYEQYF
cdr3_nt: TGTGCCAGCAGCGCAAGCGGGAGGGCCTACGAGCAGTACTTC
v_call: TRBV7-9
d_call: TRBD2
j_call: TRBJ2-7
clone_size: .

cdr3_aa: CSVKRRQGAPNEQYF
cdr3_nt: TGCAGCGTAAAGAGACGACAGGGGGCGCCGAACGAGCAGTACTTC
v_call: TRBV29-1
d_call: TRBD1
j_call: TRBJ2-7
clone_size: .

cdr3_aa: CASSSYRGRGETQYF
cdr3_nt: TGTGCCAGCAGCTCCTACAGGGGGCGAGGGGAGACCCAGTACTTC
v_call: TRBV7-9
d_call: TRBD1
j_call: TRBJ2-5
clone_size: .

cdr3_aa: CASSLKGLVNEQYF
cdr3_nt: TGTGCCAGCAGCTTGAAGGGACTAGTCAACGAGCAGTACTTC
v_call: TRBV5-4
d_call: TRBD2
j_call: TRBJ2-7
clone_size: .

cdr3_aa: CASSFGRGASYEQYF
cdr3_nt: TGTGCCAGCAGTTTTGGTAGGGGGGCCTCCTACGAGCAGTACTTC
v_call: TRBV27
d_call: .
j_call: TRBJ2-7
clone_size: .

cdr3_aa: CASSLSGGAWTEAFF
cdr3_nt: TGTGCCAGCAGCTTATCCGGGGGGGCTTGGACTGAAGCTTTCTTT
v_call: TRBV7-9
d_call: .
j_call: TRBJ1-1
clone_size: .

cdr3_aa: CASSDRGTAFNYGYTF
cdr3_nt: TGTGCCAGCAGTGATCGGGGGACGGCGTTTAACTATGGCTACACCTTC
v_call: TRBV6-1
d_call: .
j_call: TRBJ1-2
clone_size: once

cdr3_aa: CASSQRSEFSGTGGYEQYF
cdr3_nt: TGTGCCAGCAGCCAAAGGTCCGAGTTCTCCGGGACAGGAGGTTACGAGCAGTACTTC
v_call: TRBV4-2
d_call: TRBD1
j_call: TRBJ2-7
clone_size: .

cdr3_aa: CASSLQGTSSYEQYF
cdr3_nt: TGCGCCAGCAGCCTACAGGGGACTTCGTCCTACGAGCAGTACTTC
v_call: TRBV4-1
d_call: .
j_call: TRBJ2-7
clone_size: .

cdr3_aa: CAWSAGQGGTDTQYF
cdr3_nt: TGTGCCTGGAGTGCGGGACAGGGAGGTACAGATACGCAGTATTTT
v_call: TRBV30
d_call: TRBD1
j_call: TRBJ2-3
clone_size: .

cdr3_aa: CASSLASEGETQYF
cdr3_nt: TGTGCCAGCAGCCTAGCTAGCGAGGGGGAGACCCAGTACTTC
v_call: TRBV13
d_call: .
j_call: TRBJ2-5
clone_size: .

cdr3_aa: CASSEGWGPDTQYF
cdr3_nt: TGTGCCAGCAGTGAAGGGTGGGGGCCAGATACGCAGTATTTT
v_call: TRBV6-5
d_call: .
j_call: TRBJ2-3
clone_size: .

cdr3_aa: CASSSGQLLYGYTF
cdr3_nt: TGTGCCAGCAGTTCCGGACAGCTCCTATATGGCTACACCTTC
v_call: TRBV28
d_call: .
j_call: TRBJ1-2
clone_size: once

cdr3_aa: CASSEGRGTDTEAFF
cdr3_nt: TGTGCCAGCAGTGAAGGGAGAGGGACCGACACTGAAGCTTTCTTT
v_call: TRBV2
d_call: .
j_call: TRBJ1-1
clone_size: .

cdr3_aa: CASKAGRGDTQYF
cdr3_nt: TGCGCCAGCAAAGCGGGGCGAGGGGATACGCAGTATTTT
v_call: TRBV5-1
d_call: TRBD2
j_call: TRBJ2-3
clone_size: .

cdr3_aa: CASSLATGTYEQYF
cdr3_nt: TGTGCCAGCAGCTTAGCAACAGGGACCTACGAGCAGTACTTC
v_call: TRBV11-2
d_call: .
j_call: TRBJ2-7
clone_size: .

cdr3_aa: CSVEGKGGSGANVLTF
cdr3_nt: TGCAGCGTTGAAGGGAAGGGGGGCTCTGGGGCCAACGTCCTGACTTTC
v_call: TRBV29-1
d_call: .
j_call: TRBJ2-6
clone_size: .

cdr3_aa: CASRPGPGDTEAFF
cdr3_nt: TGCGCCAGCAGGCCCGGGCCCGGGGACACTGAAGCTTTCTTT
v_call: TRBV5-1
d_call: .
j_call: TRBJ1-1
clone_size: few

cdr3_aa: CASSLGGSSNQPQHF
cdr3_nt: TGTGCCAGCAGCTTGGGAGGGTCAAGCAATCAGCCCCAGCATTTT
v_call: TRBV5-5
d_call: .
j_call: TRBJ1-5
clone_size: .

cdr3_aa: CASSLASYEQYF
cdr3_nt: TGTGCCAGCAGTTTGGCGTCCTACGAGCAGTACTTC
v_call: TRBV6-1
d_call: .
j_call: TRBJ2-7
clone_size: .

cdr3_aa: CASSQERADSYEQYF
cdr3_nt: TGCGCCAGCAGCCAAGAAAGGGCGGACTCCTACGAGCAGTACTTC
v_call: TRBV4-1
d_call: .
j_call: TRBJ2-7
clone_size: .

cdr3_aa: CASSQWTGLTEAFF
cdr3_nt: TGTGCCAGCAGCCAATGGACAGGGCTCACTGAAGCTTTCTTT
v_call: TRBV14
d_call: TRBD1
j_call: TRBJ1-1
clone_size: .

cdr3_aa: CASSVEVGTYEQYF
cdr3_nt: TGTGCCAGCTCCGTGGAAGTCGGAACCTACGAGCAGTACTTC
v_call: TRBV19
d_call: .
j_call: TRBJ2-7
clone_size: once

cdr3_aa: CASSLIHYSNQPQHF
cdr3_nt: TGTGCCAGCAGTTTAATACACTATAGCAATCAGCCCCAGCATTTT
v_call: TRBV27
d_call: .
j_call: TRBJ1-5
clone_size: .

cdr3_aa: CASSQDPRASYTF
cdr3_nt: TGCGCCAGCAGCCAAGATCCAAGGGCCAGCTACACCTTC
v_call: TRBV4-1
d_call: .
j_call: TRBJ1-2
clone_size: .

cdr3_aa: CASSELGGGTDTQYF
cdr3_nt: TGTGCCAGCAGTGAATTAGGGGGGGGCACAGATACGCAGTATTTT
v_call: TRBV25-1
d_call: .
j_call: TRBJ2-3
clone_size: .

cdr3_aa: CASSLAYYEQYF
cdr3_nt: TGTGCCAGCAGCTTAGCGTACTACGAGCAGTACTTC
v_call: TRBV7-9
d_call: .
j_call: TRBJ2-7
clone_size: .

cdr3_aa: CASSLGGTTNEKLFF
cdr3_nt: TGTGCCAGCAGTTTAGGGGGAACAACTAATGAAAAACTGTTTTTT
v_call: TRBV28
d_call: .
j_call: TRBJ1-4
clone_size: once

cdr3_aa: CASQGLAGGPAELFF
cdr3_nt: TGTGCCAGCCAGGGACTAGCGGGGGGGCCTGCGGAGCTGTTTTTT
v_call: TRBV19
d_call: TRBD2
j_call: TRBJ2-2
clone_size: once

cdr3_aa: CASSPSATVNTEAFF
cdr3_nt: TGCGCCAGCAGCCCCTCAGCGACAGTGAACACTGAAGCTTTCTTT
v_call: TRBV5-1
d_call: .
j_call: TRBJ1-1
clone_size: .

cdr3_aa: CASSSGGTSYNEQFF
cdr3_nt: TGTGCCAGCAGCTCTGGCGGGACCTCCTACAATGAGCAGTTCTTC
v_call: TRBV11-2
d_call: .
j_call: TRBJ2-1
clone_size: .

cdr3_aa: CASSQDQGGTGEQYF
cdr3_nt: TGCGCCAGCAGCCAAGATCAGGGAGGGACGGGTGAGCAGTACTTC
v_call: TRBV4-1
d_call: TRBD2
j_call: TRBJ2-7
clone_size: .

cdr3_aa: CASSVYGGTEAFF
cdr3_nt: TGTGCCAGCAGCGTTTACGGAGGTACTGAAGCTTTCTTT
v_call: TRBV9
d_call: .
j_call: TRBJ1-1
clone_size: .

cdr3_aa: CAWSGLAVTDTQYF
cdr3_nt: TGTGCCTGGAGTGGACTAGCGGTCACAGATACGCAGTATTTT
v_call: TRBV30
d_call: TRBD2
j_call: TRBJ2-3
clone_size: .

cdr3_aa: CASNLGLASYEQYF
cdr3_nt: TGTGCCTCCAATCTCGGACTAGCCTCCTACGAGCAGTACTTC
v_call: TRBV30
d_call: TRBD2
j_call: TRBJ2-7
clone_size: .

cdr3_aa: CASSQGSDTDTQYF
cdr3_nt: TGTGCCAGCAGTCAGGGGTCTGACACAGATACGCAGTATTTT
v_call: TRBV9
d_call: .
j_call: TRBJ2-3
clone_size: .

cdr3_aa: CASSKQAGGQSYNEQFF
cdr3_nt: TGTGCCAGCAGCAAGCAAGCGGGGGGCCAATCCTACAATGAGCAGTTCTTC
v_call: TRBV7-6
d_call: TRBD2
j_call: TRBJ2-1
clone_size: .

cdr3_aa: CASSLAGTDTEQYF
cdr3_nt: TGTGCCAGCAGTTTAGCGGGCACAGATACCGAGCAGTACTTC
v_call: TRBV28
d_call: .
j_call: TRBJ2-7
clone_size: .

cdr3_aa: CASSLGKSYEQYF
cdr3_nt: TGTGCCAGCAGTTTAGGGAAATCCTACGAGCAGTACTTC
v_call: TRBV27
d_call: .
j_call: TRBJ2-7
clone_size: .

cdr3_aa: CASSPSGGRVNQPQHF
cdr3_nt: TGTGCCAGCAGCCCATCAGGGGGCAGAGTCAATCAGCCCCAGCATTTT
v_call: TRBV7-2
d_call: TRBD1
j_call: TRBJ1-5
clone_size: .

cdr3_aa: CASSSSGTANIQYF
cdr3_nt: TGTGCCAGCAGCTCCTCCGGGACAGCAAACATTCAGTACTTC
v_call: TRBV5-6
d_call: TRBD1
j_call: TRBJ2-4
clone_size: once

cdr3_aa: CASSLEARVQETQYF
cdr3_nt: TGTGCCAGCAGCTTAGAGGCGCGCGTCCAAGAGACCCAGTACTTC
v_call: TRBV11-2
d_call: .
j_call: TRBJ2-5
clone_size: .

cdr3_aa: CASNPTGNSNQPQHF
cdr3_nt: TGTGCCAGTAACCCGACAGGGAATAGCAATCAGCCCCAGCATTTT
v_call: TRBV19
d_call: TRBD1
j_call: TRBJ1-5
clone_size: few

cdr3_aa: CASSSQPGTAQIYEQYF
cdr3_nt: TGCGCCAGCAGCTCGCAACCCGGGACAGCCCAAATCTACGAGCAGTACTTC
v_call: TRBV5-1
d_call: TRBD1
j_call: TRBJ2-7
clone_size: few

cdr3_aa: CASSRLAGNTGELFF
cdr3_nt: TGCGCCAGCTCCAGACTAGCGGGGAACACCGGGGAGCTGTTTTTT
v_call: TRBV5-1
d_call: TRBD2
j_call: TRBJ2-2
clone_size: .

cdr3_aa: CASSRITGLSTNEKLFF
cdr3_nt: TGTGCCAGCAGTCGGATTACAGGGCTCTCCACTAATGAAAAACTGTTTTTT
v_call: TRBV25-1
d_call: .
j_call: TRBJ1-4
clone_size: .

cdr3_aa: CASSNLGTYEQYF
cdr3_nt: TGCGCCAGCAGTAACCTCGGGACCTACGAGCAGTACTTC
v_call: TRBV10-2
d_call: .
j_call: TRBJ2-7
clone_size: .

cdr3_aa: CASSAQGSDQPQHF
cdr3_nt: TGTGCCAGCAGCGCTCAGGGAAGTGATCAGCCCCAGCATTTT
v_call: TRBV9
d_call: .
j_call: TRBJ1-5
clone_size: .

cdr3_aa: CASSLLQGFTDTQYF
cdr3_nt: TGTGCCAGCAGTTTGTTACAGGGATTCACAGATACGCAGTATTTT
v_call: TRBV28
d_call: .
j_call: TRBJ2-3
clone_size: .

cdr3_aa: CASSLEGAGELFF
cdr3_nt: TGTGCCAGCAGCTTAGAAGGAGCCGGGGAGCTGTTTTTT
v_call: TRBV7-9
d_call: .
j_call: TRBJ2-2
clone_size: .